Below, 15 T cell receptor beta chains from the same sample are listed, as sequenced in a study of cytomegalovirus exposure and HLA in healthy donors. 13 Jbeta primers and 60 Vbeta primers were used for the PCR. Produced via immunoSEQ multiplex PCR; TCRdb's table is partial and in-frame only. The table lists about 140,000 clones, more than 70% of them singletons. Sequencing input: PBMCs. These receptor sequences come from a middle-aged man in good health and CMV-seropositive.

A word on this clone: Additional DNA sequences in this sample encode the identical CDR3. The V gene is TRBV5-1, the J gene TRBJ2-1; 10 bases align to TRBD2. With V trimmed by 1 base and J by 4 bases, 2 bases remained unmatched. Germline loops: CDR1 SGHRS, CDR2 YFSETQ. There are 15 residues in the CDR3. The DNA of the CDR3 is TGCGCCAGCAGCTTGTCTAGCGGGGGATACAATGAGCAGTTCTTC. Translating it yields CASSLSSGGYNEQFF.

This clone was recorded a few times. The rearrangement joins TRBV5-6 to TRBJ2-5; the D is unclear. V was pared by 2 bases and J by 2 bases, with 19 bases between. The CDR3 extends over 17 amino acids. Germline loops: CDR1 SGHDT, CDR2 YYEEEE. The DNA for the CDR3 is TGTGCCAGCAGCTTCTTCGGTAGTCAGGCCGATCAAGAGACCCAGTACTTC. Its protein product is CASSFFGSQADQETQYF.

This chain links TRBV15 with TRBJ2-2; D is undetermined. Trimming shortened V by 4 bases and J by 2 bases, and 8 bases separated the two germline ends. In germline, CDR1 is LNHNV, CDR2 YYDKDF (reference sequence). There are 14 residues in the CDR3. CDR3 loop: CATSMEPNTGELFF. The CDR3 DNA reads TGTGCCACCAGCATGGAGCCCAACACCGGGGAGCTGTTTTTT.

V is TRBV6-4 and J is TRBJ2-3, with 12 bases that match TRBD2. This CDR3 region has 16 residues. The germline V gene has CDR1 MRHNA and CDR2 SNTAGT. V dropped 2 bases and J dropped 0; count of bases not matched to a gene: 0. In DNA form, the CDR3 reads TGTGCCAGCAGTGACCTAGCGGGAGGGAGCACAGATACGCAGTATTTT. It codes for CASSDLAGGSTDTQYF.

The chain uses TRBV29-1 and TRBJ2-2; D is perhaps TRBD2 (6 bases). The germline V and J ends were trimmed by 5 bases and 7 bases, with 17 bases remaining between them. Germline V gives CDR1 SQVTM, CDR2 ANQGSEA. This CDR3 comprises 14 residues. The CDR3 here is CSVTLAGWYGELFF. The DNA for the CDR3 is TGCAGCGTTACCCTTGCGGGGTGGTACGGGGAGCTGTTTTTT.

This clone turned up a few times. The rearrangement uses TRBV19 and TRBJ2-1; 12 positions agree with TRBD2. Germline assignment: CDR1 LNHDA and CDR2 SQIVND (reference sequence). CDR3 length equals 19 residues. V dropped 4 bases and J dropped 6; count of bases not matched to a gene: 16. The CDR3 nucleotides read TGTGCCAGTAGTAGAGAACCCGTGACCGGACTAGCGGGGATCAATGAGCAGTTCTTC. This gives the protein CASSREPVTGLAGINEQFF.

The J gene is TRBJ1-5, the V gene TRBV19, with 10 bases lining up with TRBD1. V dropped 5 bases and J dropped 2; count of bases not matched to a gene: 9. Germline CDR1 is LNHDA and CDR2 is SQIVND (reference sequence). The CDR3 loop spans 17 amino acids. CDR3 coding DNA: TGTGCCAGTAGTCTACCCCCCGGACAGGGGGGCAATCAGCCCCAGCATTTT. Encoded protein: CASSLPPGQGGNQPQHF.

The chain recombines TRBV6-1 with TRBJ1-2; possibly TRBD1 for D (5 bases). The germline gives CDR1 MNHNS, CDR2 SASEGT. V lost 6 bases to trimming and J lost 4 bases, with 18 bases between them. The CDR3 consists of 15 residues. DNA of the CDR3: TGTGCCAGCAGAATCGGACGGGGGTGGGTCTATGGCTACACCTTC. It specifies CASRIGRGWVYGYTF.

This clone was detected once. The CDR3 DNA reads as TGTGCCAGCAGGGTACAGGGGGCGCCCGGAAACATTCAGTACTTC. Residues: CASRVQGAPGNIQYF. The chain employs TRBV11-2 and TRBJ2-4, with 9 bases aligning to TRBD1. This CDR3 region has 15 residues. Germline loops: CDR1 SGHAT, CDR2 FQNNGV. V was pared by 6 bases and J by 6 bases, with 9 bases of the junction left unmatched.

In its sample, this clone ranks as medium-sized. This chain links TRBV6-5 with TRBJ1-2; 9 bases agree with TRBD1. Germline CDR1 reads MNHEY; CDR2 reads SVGAGI. The V gene end was trimmed by 4 bases and the J gene end by 4 bases; junction bases not matched to a gene: 10. The CDR3 extends over 16 amino acids. The CDR3 nucleotides are TGTGCCAGCAGTTTAGTAACCGGGACAGGGACCTATGGCTACACCTTC. It encodes CASSLVTGTGTYGYTF.

The genes are TRBV2 and TRBJ2-7; 10 bases match TRBD2. The CDR3 extends over 16 amino acids. V dropped 7 bases and J dropped 4; count of bases not matched to a gene: 13. CDR1 SNHLY and CDR2 FYNNEI come from the germline V gene. This CDR3 reads CASKEGKGLALYEQYF. The CDR3 nucleotides are TGTGCCAGCAAAGAAGGGAAGGGACTAGCGCTTTACGAGCAGTACTTC.

This clone occurred once. The chain has TRBV20-1 and TRBJ1-1; D ambiguous. The germline V and J ends were trimmed by 4 bases and 1 base, with 4 bases remaining between them. CDR1 is DFQATT and CDR2 is SNEGSKA in the germline V gene (reference sequence). CDR3 length equals 11 residues. CDR3 amino acids: CSANGNTEAFF. CDR3 bases: TGCAGTGCTAACGGGAACACTGAAGCTTTCTTT.

This chain uses TRBV29-1 with TRBJ2-5; 7 bases align to TRBD2. Germline-derived CDR1 and CDR2 are SQVTM and ANQGSEA. Trimming took 3 bases from V and 5 from J; bases not matched to a gene: 6. This CDR3 comprises 13 residues. The DNA of the CDR3 is TGCAGCGTTGATCGTGGTAGCGGGGAGACCCAGTACTTC. This codes for CSVDRGSGETQYF.

A few counts support this clone. Other DNA sequences within the sample encode an identical CDR3. This rearrangement joins TRBV27 to TRBJ1-2; maybe TRBD1 (6 bases). Per the germline V gene, CDR1 is MNHEY and CDR2 is SMNVEV (reference sequence). V was shortened by 3 bases and J by 4 bases, with 15 bases between the two germline ends. This CDR3 has 15 amino acids. Here the CDR3 reads CASSLLGGLSYGYTF. The CDR3 nucleotides are TGTGCCAGCAGTTTGTTAGGGGGTCTTTCCTATGGCTACACCTTC.

This chain connects TRBV5-3 to TRBJ2-2, with 14 bases matching TRBD2. TRBV5-3 is identified as an open reading frame with a role that is uncertain. V lost 4 bases to trimming and J lost 1 base; unmatched junction nucleotides: 15. This CDR3 has 21 amino acids. The CDR3, as DNA: TGTGCCAGAAGCCACCCGACTAGCGGGGGGGCCTGGAAGGGGAACACCGGGGAGCTGTTTTTT. Translated: CARSHPTSGGAWKGNTGELFF.